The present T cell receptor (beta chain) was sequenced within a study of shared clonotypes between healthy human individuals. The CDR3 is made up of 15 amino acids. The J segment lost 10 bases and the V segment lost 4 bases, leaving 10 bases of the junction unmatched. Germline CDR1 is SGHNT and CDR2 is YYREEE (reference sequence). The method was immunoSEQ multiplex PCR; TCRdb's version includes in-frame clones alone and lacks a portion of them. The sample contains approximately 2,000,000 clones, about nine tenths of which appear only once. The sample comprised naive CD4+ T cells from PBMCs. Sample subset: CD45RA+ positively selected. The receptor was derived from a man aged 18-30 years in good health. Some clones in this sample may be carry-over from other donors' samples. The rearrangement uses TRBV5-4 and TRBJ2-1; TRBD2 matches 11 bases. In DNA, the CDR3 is TGTGCCAGCAGCCCTCCTAGCGGGGGGACTTCGGAGCAGTTCTTC. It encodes CASSPPSGGTSEQFF.